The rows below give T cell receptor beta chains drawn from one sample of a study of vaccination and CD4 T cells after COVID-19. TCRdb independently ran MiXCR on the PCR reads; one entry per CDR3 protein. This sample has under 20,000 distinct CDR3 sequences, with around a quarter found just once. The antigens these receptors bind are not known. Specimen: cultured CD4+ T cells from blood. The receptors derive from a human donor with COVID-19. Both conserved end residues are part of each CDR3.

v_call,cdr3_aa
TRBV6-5,CASSYGGAKNIQYF
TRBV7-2,CASSARGNTQYF
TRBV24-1,CATRGTSGGRDTGELFF
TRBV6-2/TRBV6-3,CASSYGGSFYGYTF
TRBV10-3,CASRPDTSGGAYYNEQFF
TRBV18,CASSPIGVGVTEAFF
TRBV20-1,CSARNEAGYSEAFF
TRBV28,CASISQQTYNSPLHF
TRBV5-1,CASSLEGAGEKLFF
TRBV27,CASSLSRDRAGYTF
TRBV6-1,CASSVGLAGDTQYF
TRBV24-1,CATSDPQGEFGETQYF
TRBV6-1,CASSEAPGLSEAFF
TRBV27,CASSFIRDRAYNEQFF
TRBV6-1,CASRDRPETGELFF
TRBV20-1,CSAGTDQPQHF
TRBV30,CAWYSRDRGHTEAFF
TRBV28,CASSLRAPGTQYF
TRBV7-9,CASSLEQYNSPLHF
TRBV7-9,CASSSDLGDRRNTGELFF
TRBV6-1,CASSEGQGRTYEQYF
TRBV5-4,CASSVGWGETGELFF
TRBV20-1,CSARGLRGAGETQYF
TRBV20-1,CSARTSGANTGELFF
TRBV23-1,CASSQSTQVYSNQPQHF
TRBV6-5,CASSYSASSGQETQYF
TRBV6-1,CASSQGDTEAFF
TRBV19,CASSFRTNTEAFF
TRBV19,CASSVQVGLQETQYF
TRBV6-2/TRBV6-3,CASRNSGGAPGELFF
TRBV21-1,CASSARTVMNTEAFF
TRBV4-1,CASSQERGPARDTQYF
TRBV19,CASRPALTDYGYTF
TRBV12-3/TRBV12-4,CASRIRGRENSPLHF
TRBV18,CASAYPGQSNTGELFF
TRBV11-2,CASSTGNYGYTF
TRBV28,CASRPWGTSEDTQYF
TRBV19,CASSPGGRSPLHF
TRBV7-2,CASSLGPGSGNTIYF